What follows are 30 T cell receptor beta chains derived from one specimen sequenced in a study of neurological immune-mediated disorders. MiXCR, applied by TCRdb to the 5' RACE reads, yields one record per CDR3 protein. Of 55,000 to 65,000 distinct CDR3 sequences listed, less than 4% were seen once; the top ten hold 2.2%. The specimen sequenced was PBMCs. These TCRs come from a woman aged 45-60 years with multiple sclerosis.

There are many counts of this clonotype. The chain employs TRBV6-6 and TRBJ2-2; no clear D gene. The V gene's germline CDR1 is MNHNY and CDR2 SVGAGI (reference sequence). The CDR3 extends over 15 amino acids. The V and J ends lost 2 bases and 1 base respectively, with 8 bases between them. In DNA, the CDR3 is TGTGCCAGCAGTTACGTAAGACGGAACACCGGGGAGCTGTTTTTT. It codes for CASSYVRRNTGELFF.

This clonotype was recorded at least ten times. The J gene is TRBJ2-5, the V gene TRBV15, with a tentative D call TRBD2 (7 bases). This CDR3 is 15 amino acids long. Germline V gene sequence: CDR1 LNHNV, CDR2 YYDKDF (reference sequence). V was clipped by 3 bases and J by 2 bases, with 13 bases between them. The CDR3 bases are TGTGCCACCAGCAGGGGGGGGGCAGAACAAGAGACCCAGTACTTC. Its protein is CATSRGGAEQETQYF.

At least ten counts were recorded for this clonotype. This rearrangement joins TRBV5-1 to TRBJ2-5; D call uncertain. Between the trimmed V and J ends, which lost 2 bases and 6 bases, there was a span of 5 bases. The CDR3 loop spans 11 amino acids. CDR1 is SGHRS and CDR2 is YFSETQ in the germline V gene. This chain's CDR3 is CASSFAQTQYF. CDR3 coding DNA: TGCGCCAGCAGCTTCGCGCAGACCCAGTACTTC.

This clonotype was counted many times. The chain combines TRBV20-1 with TRBJ2-6; D possibly corresponds to TRBD1 (6 bases). In germline, CDR1 is DFQATT, CDR2 SNEGSKA (reference sequence). V was shortened by 4 bases and J by 0 bases, with 16 bases between the two germline ends. The CDR3 loop spans 17 amino acids. For the CDR3, the DNA is TGCAGTGCTACATACAGGGAGTTTAGCTCTGGGGCCAACGTCCTGACTTTC. Translation gives CSATYREFSSGANVLTF.

This clonotype was detected only a few times. The V and J genes are TRBV7-2 and TRBJ2-7; perhaps TRBD1 as D (6 bases). The CDR3 has 16 residues. The V gene's germline CDR1 is SGHTA and CDR2 FQGNSA. Trimming took 5 bases from V and 2 from J, leaving 19 bases between them. CDR3 residues: CASSRGRTRGTYEQYF. The CDR3 DNA sequence: TGTGCCAGCAGCCGAGGTCGGACAAGGGGGACCTACGAGCAGTACTTC. Variable domain in full (rest from reference TRBV7-2 and TRBJ2-7): GAGVSQSPSNKVTEKGKDVELRCDPISGHTALYWYRQSLGQGLEFLIYFQGNSAPDKSGLPSDRFSAERTGGSVSTLTIQRTQQEDSAVYLCASSRGRTRGTYEQYFGPGTRLTVT.

This clonotype has more than one count but fewer than ten. With a much larger clone just one base away, this may be a read error. The CDR3 loop is CASSPRINTEAFF. CDR3 coding DNA: TGTGCCAGCAGCCCCCGGATTAACACTGAAGCTTTCTTT. The chain joins TRBV11-3 to TRBJ1-1; D not resolved. The germline gives CDR1 SGHNT, CDR2 YENEEA. CDR3 length: 13 amino acids. Trimming removed 5 bases at V and 2 bases at J, with 9 bases between.

This clonotype was picked up many times. The genes are TRBV5-1 and TRBJ2-5; 9 bases map to TRBD2. This CDR3 region has 15 residues. The germline V gene encodes CDR1 SGHRS and CDR2 YFSETQ. Trimming took 2 bases from V and 4 from J; bases not matched to a gene: 6. The chain's CDR3 is CASSLASGKGETQYF. Here the CDR3 DNA reads TGCGCCAGCAGCTTAGCTAGCGGGAAGGGAGAGACCCAGTACTTC.

This chain connects TRBV7-3 to TRBJ2-3; 8 bases match TRBD2. The CDR3 contains 15 residues. Germline V gene sequence: CDR1 SGHTA, CDR2 FQGTGA. V was pared by 6 bases and J by 3 bases, with 8 bases of the junction left unmatched. The CDR3: CASSLSGRYTDTQYF. The DNA of the CDR3 is TGTGCCAGCAGTCTAAGCGGGAGATATACAGATACGCAGTATTTT.

On this clonotype itself: This may stem from a read error, because a much larger clone lies one nucleotide away. Since no conserved phenylalanine or tryptophan closes the CDR3, a read error is the likely cause. The chain links TRBV29-1 to TRBJ1-2, with TRBD1 identical over 7 bases. The V gene's germline CDR1 is SQVTM and CDR2 ANQGSEA. The CDR3 extends over 12 amino acids. Trimming took 7 bases from V and 4 from J; bases not matched to a gene: 6. The CDR3: CSERQGVYGYTS. The CDR3 DNA is TGCAGCGAAAGACAGGGTGTCTATGGCTACACCTCC.

This clonotype has a count of ten or more. The V and J genes are TRBV20-1 and TRBJ2-2; no clear D gene. The germline gives CDR1 DFQATT, CDR2 SNEGSKA (reference sequence). V was cut by 6 bases and J by 4 bases, with 15 bases left in between. CDR3 length: 14 residues. The DNA for the CDR3 is TGCAGTGCCCTCTCGACGGTTTTCACCGGGGAGCTGTTTTTT. Protein: CSALSTVFTGELFF.

This clonotype has ten or more counts. J is TRBJ2-4 and V is TRBV20-1, with 7 bases identical to TRBD1. The ends lost 0 bases at V and 1 base at J; junction bases unmatched: 3. Germline CDR1 is DFQATT and CDR2 is SNEGSKA (reference sequence). The CDR3 totals 15 residues. CDR3 protein: CSARDLTGAKNIQYF. The CDR3 nucleotides are TGCAGTGCTAGAGACCTGACAGGGGCCAAAAACATTCAGTACTTC.

The J gene is TRBJ1-4, the V gene TRBV5-5; a weak D match, TRBD1 (6 bases). Germline V CDR1 and CDR2: SGHKS, YYEKEE (reference sequence). The CDR3 consists of 16 residues. The V and J ends lost 0 bases and 4 bases respectively, with 13 bases between them. The CDR3 bases are TGTGCCAGCAGCTTGGCGGGAGCAGGGGATAATGAAAAACTGTTTTTT. This gives the protein CASSLAGAGDNEKLFF.

With regard to this clonotype: This likely comes from a read error, as the CDR3 has no conserved phenylalanine or tryptophan at its end. The chain uses TRBV4-2 and TRBJ2-7; 9 nucleotides agree with TRBD2. CDR3 length: 16 residues. V shed 0 bases, J shed 3 bases, and the junction held 6 bases outside the gene matches. From germline, CDR1 is LGHNA and CDR2 YNFKEQ. The DNA for the CDR3 is TGTGCCAGCAGCCAAGATTTGGCGGGAGGGATCTACGAGCAGTACAAC. Its protein is CASSQDLAGGIYEQYN.

This clonotype was observed at least ten times. The V and J genes are TRBV11-1 and TRBJ2-2; 9 nucleotides line up with TRBD2. Germline trimming cut 6 bases from V and 4 bases from J; bases unmatched to any gene: 9. CDR1 is SGHAT and CDR2 is FQDESV in the germline V gene (reference sequence). The CDR3 has 16 residues. CDR3 sequence (DNA): TGTGCCAGCAGATCTGCTGGCGGGAGGGGCACCGGGGAGCTGTTTTTT. Translated: CASRSAGGRGTGELFF. Variable domain in full (rest from reference TRBV11-1 and TRBJ2-2): EAEVAQSPRYKITEKSQAVAFWCDPISGHATLYWYRQILGQGPELLVQFQDESVVDDSQLPKDRFSAERLKGVDSTLKIQPAELGDSAMYLCASRSAGGRGTGELFFGEGSRLTVL.

Many counts were recorded for this clonotype. The V call is TRBV18, the J call TRBJ1-2; D unclear. This CDR3 spans 14 amino acids. Germline loops: CDR1 KGHSH, CDR2 LQKENI. Trimming took off 2 bases at V and 4 bases at J, with 11 bases between the two ends. The CDR3: CASSPSHGSYGYTF. The CDR3 DNA sequence: TGTGCCAGCTCACCATCTCACGGCTCCTATGGCTACACCTTC.

This clonotype was picked up many times. V gene TRBV10-3 combines with J gene TRBJ1-4; D is perhaps TRBD1 (6 bases). The CDR3 runs 16 residues. The V end lost 3 bases, the J end lost 5 bases, and 16 bases lay between the germline ends. CDR1 is ENHRY and CDR2 is SYGVKD in the germline V gene. CDR3 amino acids: CAISERGGPTNEKLFF. CDR3 sequence (DNA): TGTGCCATCAGTGAAAGAGGGGGACCTACCAATGAAAAACTGTTTTTT.

The table lists this clonotype with many counts. The chain combines TRBV6-5 with TRBJ2-1; TRBD2 matches at 7 bases. The CDR3 is 16 residues long. The V gene's germline CDR1 is MNHEY and CDR2 SVGAGI. After removal of 1 base from V and 1 base from J, the junction contained 4 bases not matched to a gene. The CDR3 reads CASSYLAGVSYNEQFF. CDR3 nucleotide sequence: TGTGCCAGCAGTTACTTGGCGGGAGTATCCTACAATGAGCAGTTCTTC.

This clonotype was observed at least ten times. This chain uses TRBV11-2 with TRBJ1-5, with TRBD1 as a possible D gene (5 bases). V was pared by 8 bases and J by 0 bases, with 11 bases between. The CDR3 is 14 amino acids. Per germline, CDR1 SGHAT and CDR2 FQNNGV. The CDR3 spells CASAGLSSNQPQHF. As DNA, the CDR3 is TGTGCCAGCGCAGGGTTGAGTAGCAATCAGCCCCAGCATTTT.

There are many counts of this clonotype. The chain uses TRBV11-2 and TRBJ2-7; D call uncertain. Deletions cut 2 bases from V and 7 bases from J, with 12 bases between. The CDR3 has 13 amino acids. CDR1 SGHAT and CDR2 FQNNGV come from the germline V gene. The chain's CDR3 is CASSLLGVGEQYF. The DNA of the CDR3 is TGTGCCAGCAGCTTACTTGGGGTCGGGGAGCAGTACTTC.

This clonotype was found many times. The chain links TRBV27 to TRBJ2-2; 9 bases agree with TRBD1. This CDR3 has 16 residues. Germline CDR1 is MNHEY and CDR2 is SMNVEV (reference sequence). V shed 5 bases and J 4 bases; nucleotides not matched to a gene: 8. CDR3 in DNA: TGTGCCAGCAGTAGCAGACAGGGGGTGGGCACCGGGGAGCTGTTTTTT. This encodes CASSSRQGVGTGELFF.

This clonotype was counted at least ten times. The chain employs TRBV2 and TRBJ2-7, with TRBD1 matching over 7 bases. CDR1 is SNHLY and CDR2 is FYNNEI in the germline V gene. The CDR3 has 14 residues. With V trimmed by 6 bases and J by 0 bases, 5 bases remained unmatched. In nucleotides, the CDR3 is TGTGCCAGCAGGGTGACAGGGTTCTCCTACGAGCAGTACTTC. Translated: CASRVTGFSYEQYF. The full variable domain, with the rest looked up from reference TRBV2 and TRBJ2-7, is EPEVTQTPSHQVTQMGQEVILRCVPISNHLYFYWYRQILGQKVEFLVSFYNNEISEKSEIFDDQFSVERPDGSNFTLKIRSTKLEDSAMYFCASRVTGFSYEQYFGPGTRLTVT.

This clonotype was observed at least ten times. This chain uses TRBV7-9 with TRBJ2-1; TRBD2 is a possible D gene (5 bases). In germline, CDR1 is SEHNR, CDR2 FQNEAQ (reference sequence). Trimming removed 2 bases from V and 4 bases from J, with 15 bases in between. The CDR3 is made up of 16 amino acids. The CDR3 spells CASSLRASSSYNEQFF. The CDR3 DNA reads as TGTGCCAGCAGCTTAAGGGCTAGCTCTTCTTACAATGAGCAGTTCTTC. The full variable domain, completed using reference TRBV7-9 and TRBJ2-1, is DTGVSQNPRHKITKRGQNVTFRCDPISEHNRLYWYRQTLGQGPEFLTYFQNEAQLEKSRLLSDRFSAERPKGSFSTLEIQRTEQGDSAMYLCASSLRASSSYNEQFFGPGTRLTVL.

Remarks on this clonotype: A much larger clone lies a single base off, so this may be a read error. This likely comes from a read error, as the CDR3 has no conserved phenylalanine or tryptophan at its end. The chain joins TRBV7-2 to TRBJ1-2; 8 bases are a match to TRBD1. The CDR3 covers 15 residues. Germline CDR1 and CDR2: SGHTA and FQGNSA. The V and J ends lost 6 bases and 2 bases, in that order; junction bases with no gene match: 8. The CDR3 spells CASSSNRGANYGYTI. In nucleotides, the CDR3 is TGTGCCAGCAGTTCCAACAGGGGGGCAAACTATGGCTACACCATC.

This clonotype was picked up many times. The chain carries TRBV5-1 and TRBJ2-5, with TRBD2 matching 12 bases. J was trimmed by 4 bases and V by 4 bases; bases with no gene match: 2. Germline assignment: CDR1 SGHRS and CDR2 YFSETQ. There are 14 residues in the CDR3. For the CDR3, the DNA is TGCGCCAGCAGCGCGGGACTAGCGGGAGAGACCCAGTACTTC. Encoded protein: CASSAGLAGETQYF.

This clonotype was counted many times. The chain employs TRBV15 and TRBJ2-3, with 10 positions matching TRBD2. The CDR3 runs to 15 residues. Germline assignment: CDR1 LNHNV and CDR2 YYDKDF (reference sequence). With 3 bases clipped from V and 4 bases from J, the junction kept 4 bases outside the gene matches. CDR3 amino acids: CATSSSGRAPDTQYF. CDR3 bases: TGTGCCACCAGCAGCAGCGGGAGGGCCCCAGATACGCAGTATTTT.

The table lists this clonotype with many counts. The gene calls are TRBV11-3 and TRBJ1-4, with no clear D. The CDR3 spans 13 residues. Trimming removed 0 bases from V and 4 bases from J, with 3 bases in between. CDR1 is SGHNT and CDR2 is YENEEA in the germline V gene. CDR3 sequence (DNA): TGTGCCAGCAGCTTAGACGGTAATGAAAAACTGTTTTTT. It encodes CASSLDGNEKLFF.

This clonotype was counted at least ten times. The V call is TRBV2, the J call TRBJ2-5, with TRBD2 as a possible D gene (5 bases). V was trimmed by 8 bases and J by 5 bases, leaving 18 bases between them. Germline CDR1 SNHLY, CDR2 FYNNEI. The CDR3 is 14 residues long. CDR3 in amino acids: CASRSEEARETQYF. CDR3 nucleotides: TGTGCCAGCCGTTCGGAGGAGGCGCGCGAGACCCAGTACTTC. Looking up the rest from reference TRBV2 and TRBJ2-5 gives the full variable domain: EPEVTQTPSHQVTQMGQEVILRCVPISNHLYFYWYRQILGQKVEFLVSFYNNEISEKSEIFDDQFSVERPDGSNFTLKIRSTKLEDSAMYFCASRSEEARETQYFGPGTRLLVL.

Concerning this clonotype itself: Possible read error: a much larger clone is one base away. The rearrangement links TRBV7-2 to TRBJ1-4; TRBD1 matches 7 bases. This CDR3 region has 15 residues. Germline CDR1 SGHTA, CDR2 FQGNSA. The ends lost 2 bases at V and 11 bases at J; junction bases unmatched: 11. CDR3 bases: TGTGCCAGCAGCTTAATGGGAGGGGGCGTAGACAAACTGTTTTTT. Translating it yields CASSLMGGGVDKLFF.

The gene calls are TRBV27 and TRBJ2-3; D is ambiguous. Trimming shortened V by 5 bases and J by 0 bases, and 12 bases separated the two germline ends. This CDR3 contains 15 residues. Germline V gene lookup returns CDR1 MNHEY and CDR2 SMNVEV (reference sequence). The CDR3 is CASSIRPASTDTQYF. The CDR3 coding sequence is TGTGCCAGCAGTATCAGACCAGCTAGCACAGATACGCAGTATTTT.

At least ten counts were recorded for this clonotype. The V call is TRBV7-2, the J call TRBJ1-1; 8 bases align to TRBD1. CDR3 size: 12 residues. The germline gives CDR1 SGHTA, CDR2 FQGNSA. Trimming took 3 bases from V and 9 from J; bases not matched to a gene: 3. Here the CDR3 DNA reads TGTGCCAGCAGCTTCCGGACAGGGAAAGCTTTCTTT. As protein: CASSFRTGKAFF. Filled out from reference TRBV7-2 and TRBJ1-1, the complete variable domain reads GAGVSQSPSNKVTEKGKDVELRCDPISGHTALYWYRQSLGQGLEFLIYFQGNSAPDKSGLPSDRFSAERTGGSVSTLTIQRTQQEDSAVYLCASSFRTGKAFFGQGTRLTVV.